Below are 10 T cell receptor beta chains sequenced from a single sample in a study of blood T cell repertoires in COVID-19. Data came from immunoSEQ multiplex PCR; TCRdb stores just in-frame clones and leaves some out. The table includes 170,000 or so clones, 84% detected once. The material sequenced was peripheral blood. Every receptor here comes from a young man with active or convalescent COVID-19.

This chain connects TRBV7-2 to TRBJ2-7; the match to TRBD1 covers 9 bases. Trimming removed 3 bases from V and 5 bases from J; junction bases left unmatched: 11. This CDR3 has 16 amino acids. Germline CDR1 SGHTA, CDR2 FQGNSA. This CDR3 reads CASSLRPGQGTHEQYF. Here the CDR3 DNA reads TGTGCCAGCAGCTTGAGGCCGGGACAGGGAACCCACGAGCAGTACTTC.

The J gene is TRBJ2-7, the V gene TRBV7-6; D is uncertain. CDR3 length equals 14 residues. Trimming cost V 4 bases and J 1 base, with 11 bases left between them. The germline V gene has CDR1 SGHVS and CDR2 FNYEAQ. In DNA form, the CDR3 reads TGTGCCAGCAGCTCCCCGGTGCGGTCCTACGAGCAGTACTTC. Translation gives CASSSPVRSYEQYF.

The J gene is TRBJ2-1, the V gene TRBV30, with 7 positions matching TRBD2. The CDR3 runs 14 residues. Germline V gene data show CDR1 as GTSNPN and CDR2 as SVGIG (reference sequence). Trimming removed 4 bases from V and 2 bases from J; junction bases left unmatched: 5. The CDR3 coding sequence is TGTGCCTGGATGGTCGCGGGGGCCTACAATGAGCAGTTCTTC. Translated: CAWMVAGAYNEQFF.

Points on this clone: A read error may produce the germline difference seen at one junction end. The chain carries TRBV5-1 and TRBJ2-7, with TRBD1 matching over 8 bases. Germline V gene sequence: CDR1 SGHRS, CDR2 YFSETQ. This CDR3 is 13 amino acids long. Here the CDR3 reads CVSSLNRGYEQYF. Here the CDR3 DNA reads TGCGTCAGCAGCCTCAACAGGGGGTACGAGCAGTACTTC.

This clone was seen only once. The gene calls are TRBV24-1 and TRBJ1-2, with 10 bases aligning to TRBD1. Germline values: CDR1 KGHDR, CDR2 SFDVKD. Germline trimming cut 5 bases from V and 0 bases from J; bases unmatched to any gene: 11. The CDR3 has 18 amino acids. CDR3 bases: TGTGCCACCAGTGCAACCGGGACAGGGGCCCACTCTAACTATGGCTACACCTTC. Its translation is CATSATGTGAHSNYGYTF.

The chain joins TRBV19 to TRBJ1-5; TRBD1 might be the D (6 bases). The germline CDR1 and CDR2 sequences are LNHDA and SQIVND (reference sequence). Trimming cost V 8 bases and J 2 bases, with 13 bases left between them. CDR3 size: 14 residues. In nucleotides, the CDR3 is TGTGCCAGTTCCCCCTCAGGGGGCAATCAGCCCCAGCATTTT. This codes for CASSPSGGNQPQHF.

This chain uses TRBV20-1 with TRBJ2-1, with 7 nucleotides matching TRBD2. In germline, CDR1 is DFQATT, CDR2 SNEGSKA (reference sequence). The V segment lost 8 bases and the J segment 6 bases; nucleotides outside the gene matches: 4. The CDR3 loop spans 11 amino acids. The CDR3 spells CSFSGGNEQFF. The CDR3 DNA reads as TGCAGTTTCTCGGGGGGCAATGAGCAGTTCTTC.

This clone was seen a single time. The rearrangement uses TRBV5-6 and TRBJ2-5; no clear D gene. With 3 bases removed from V and 3 bases from J, the gap between germline ends came to 6 bases. The CDR3 is 12 amino acids. Germline loops: CDR1 SGHDT, CDR2 YYEEEE. CDR3 in amino acids: CASSSQKETQYF. CDR3 in DNA: TGTGCCAGCAGCTCACAGAAAGAGACCCAGTACTTC. The full variable domain, its missing parts supplied by reference TRBV5-6 and TRBJ2-5, is DAGVTQSPTHLIKTRGQQVTLRCSPKSGHDTVSWYQQALGQGPQFIFQYYEEEERQRGNFPDRFSGHQFPNYSSELNVNALLLGDSALYLCASSSQKETQYFGPGTRLLVL.

Of note for this clone: This CDR3 is also generated by other DNA sequences in the sample. The chain employs TRBV5-1 and TRBJ2-1; TRBD2 matches 10 bases. From germline, CDR1 is SGHRS and CDR2 YFSETQ. This CDR3 has 15 amino acids. V dropped 3 bases and J dropped 4; count of bases not matched to a gene: 4. CDR3 sequence reads: CASSYTSGEYNEQFF. For the CDR3, the DNA is TGCGCCAGCAGCTACACTAGCGGGGAATACAATGAGCAGTTCTTC.

This sequence joins TRBV5-5 and TRBJ1-2; D ambiguous. This CDR3 has 16 residues. From germline, CDR1 is SGHKS and CDR2 YYEKEE (reference sequence). V lost 0 bases and J lost 0, with 12 bases in between. The CDR3 DNA reads as TGTGCCAGCAGCTTGGGGTTGGAGACTGCTAACTATGGCTACACCTTC. Its translation is CASSLGLETANYGYTF.